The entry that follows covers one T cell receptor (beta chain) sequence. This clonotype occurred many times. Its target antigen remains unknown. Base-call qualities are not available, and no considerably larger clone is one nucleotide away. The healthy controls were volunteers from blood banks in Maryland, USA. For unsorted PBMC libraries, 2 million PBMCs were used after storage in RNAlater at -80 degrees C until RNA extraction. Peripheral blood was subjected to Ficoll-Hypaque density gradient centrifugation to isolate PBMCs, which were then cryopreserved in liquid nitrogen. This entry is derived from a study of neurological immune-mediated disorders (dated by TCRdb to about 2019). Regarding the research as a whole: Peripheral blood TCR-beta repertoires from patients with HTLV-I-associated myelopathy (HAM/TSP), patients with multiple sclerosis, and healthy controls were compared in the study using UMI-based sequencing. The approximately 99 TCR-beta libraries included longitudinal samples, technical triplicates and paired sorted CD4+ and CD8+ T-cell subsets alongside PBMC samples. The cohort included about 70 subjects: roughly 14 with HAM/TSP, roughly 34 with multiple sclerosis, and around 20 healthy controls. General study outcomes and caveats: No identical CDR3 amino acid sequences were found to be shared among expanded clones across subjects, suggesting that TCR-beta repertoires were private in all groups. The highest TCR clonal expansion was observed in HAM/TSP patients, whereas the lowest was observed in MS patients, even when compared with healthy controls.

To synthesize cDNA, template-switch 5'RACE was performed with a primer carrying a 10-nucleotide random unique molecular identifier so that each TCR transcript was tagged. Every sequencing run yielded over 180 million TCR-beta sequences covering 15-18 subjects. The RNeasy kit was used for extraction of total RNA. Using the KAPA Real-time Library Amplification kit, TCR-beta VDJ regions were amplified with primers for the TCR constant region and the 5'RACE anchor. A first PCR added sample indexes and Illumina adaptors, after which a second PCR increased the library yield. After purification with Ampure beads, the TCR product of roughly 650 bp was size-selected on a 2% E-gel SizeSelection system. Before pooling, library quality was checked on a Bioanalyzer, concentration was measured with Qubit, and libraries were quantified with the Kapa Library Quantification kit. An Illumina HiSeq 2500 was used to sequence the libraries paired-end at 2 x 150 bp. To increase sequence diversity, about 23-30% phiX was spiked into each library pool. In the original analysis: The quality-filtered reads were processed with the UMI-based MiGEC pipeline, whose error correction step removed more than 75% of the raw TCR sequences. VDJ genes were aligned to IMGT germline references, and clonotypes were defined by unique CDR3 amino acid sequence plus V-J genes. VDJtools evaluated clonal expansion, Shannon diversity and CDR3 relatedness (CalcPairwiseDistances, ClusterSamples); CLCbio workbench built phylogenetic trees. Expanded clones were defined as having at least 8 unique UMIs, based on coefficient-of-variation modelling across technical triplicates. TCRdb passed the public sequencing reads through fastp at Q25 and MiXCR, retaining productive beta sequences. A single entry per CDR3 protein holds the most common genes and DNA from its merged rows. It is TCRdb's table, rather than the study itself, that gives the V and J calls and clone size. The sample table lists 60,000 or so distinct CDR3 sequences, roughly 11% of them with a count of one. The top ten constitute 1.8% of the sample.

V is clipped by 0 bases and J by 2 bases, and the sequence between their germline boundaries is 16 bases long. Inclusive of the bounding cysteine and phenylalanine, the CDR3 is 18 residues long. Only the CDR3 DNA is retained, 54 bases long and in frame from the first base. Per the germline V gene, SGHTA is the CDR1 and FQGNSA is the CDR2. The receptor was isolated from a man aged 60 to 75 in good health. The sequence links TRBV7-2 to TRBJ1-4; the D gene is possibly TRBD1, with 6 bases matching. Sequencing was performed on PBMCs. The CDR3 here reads CASSLAGGGGRTNEKLFF. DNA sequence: TGTGCCAGCAGCTTAGCGGGAGGGGGGGGCCGGACTAATGAAAAACTGTTTTTT.